Given below is one T cell receptor (beta chain) in context. This sample was taken from a study of blood T cell repertoires in COVID-19. This table comes from immunoSEQ multiplex PCR, and its TCRdb copy is limited to in-frame clones, with some not included. The top ten hold roughly 5.1% of the sample, which has around 400,000 clones, 75% to 90% seen once. The TCR sequence derives from a woman between 50 and 59 years old who had recovered from COVID-19. What was sequenced was PBMCs or T cells enriched from blood (not recorded which).

CDR3 nucleotide sequence: TGTGCCAGCTCACGGGGACAGAATGAGCAGTTCTTC. It yields the protein CASSRGQNEQFF. The chain links TRBV18 to TRBJ2-1; 7 nucleotides line up with TRBD1. Germline CDR1 reads KGHSH; CDR2 reads LQKENI. V lost 4 bases to trimming and J lost 7 bases; unmatched junction nucleotides: 1. This CDR3 region has 12 residues. The whole variable domain, remainder taken from reference TRBV18 and TRBJ2-1, is NAGVMQNPRHLVRRRGQEARLRCSPMKGHSHVYWYRQLPEEGLKFMVYLQKENIIDESGMPKERFSAEFPKEGPSILRIQQVVRGDSAAYFCASSRGQNEQFFGPGTRLTVL.